This TCR beta chain was identified during a study of shared clonotypes between healthy human individuals. This clone was seen once. Produced via immunoSEQ multiplex PCR; TCRdb's table is partial and in-frame only. The table lists some 2,000,000 clones, about 95% of them singletons. The clonotype originates from a man aged 18 to 30 in good health. Sequenced material: naive CD4+ T cells sorted from blood. The subset denotes: CD45RA+ positively selected.

The CDR3 nucleotides read TGTGCCAGCAGCTTCGGTTGGGGGCGGACTAGCGACGAGCAGTACTTC. Protein product: CASSFGWGRTSDEQYF. V gene TRBV7-9 combines with J gene TRBJ2-7; the match to TRBD2 covers 9 bases. CDR1 and CDR2 from the germline V gene are SEHNR and FQNEAQ (reference sequence). CDR3 length equals 16 residues. Unmatched junction bases numbered 11, after V lost 3 bases and J lost 5 bases.